This T cell receptor (beta chain) came from a study of T cells in localized non-small cell lung cancer. V was pared by 3 bases and J by 6 bases, with 9 bases between. The CDR3 loop spans 13 amino acids. A word on this clone: Its specificity is not known.

General study findings and limits: Elevated circulating T cell density in blood was associated with longer overall survival. In adjacent lung, a median about 50 of the top 100 tumor clones were found.

Measured with immunoSEQ multiplex PCR; TCRdb has only the in-frame clones, and not every one. The sample carries 1,500 to 2,000 clones, just under 40% recorded once. The TCR originated in a woman aged 35 to 69 with stage I lung adenocarcinoma. The sample consisted of lung tumor tissue, taken before any cancer treatment. The chain uses TRBV23-1 and TRBJ2-1, with D hard to call. TRBV23-1 is noted as an ORF with a role that remains uncertain. The CDR3 here is CASSQRLCNEQFF. The CDR3, as DNA: TGCGCCAGCAGTCAGAGGCTGTGCAATGAGCAGTTCTTC.